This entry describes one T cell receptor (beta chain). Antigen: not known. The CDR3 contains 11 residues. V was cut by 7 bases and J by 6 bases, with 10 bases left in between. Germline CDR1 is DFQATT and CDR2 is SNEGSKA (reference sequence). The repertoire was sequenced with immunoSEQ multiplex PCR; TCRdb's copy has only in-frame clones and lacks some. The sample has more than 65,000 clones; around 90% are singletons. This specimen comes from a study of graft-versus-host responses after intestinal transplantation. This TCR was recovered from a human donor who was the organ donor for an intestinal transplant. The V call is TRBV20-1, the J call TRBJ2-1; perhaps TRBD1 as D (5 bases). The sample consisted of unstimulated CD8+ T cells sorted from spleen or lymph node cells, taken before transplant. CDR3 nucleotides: TGCAGTGGGGCAGGGTCCAATGAGCAGTTCTTC. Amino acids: CSGAGSNEQFF.